A selection of T cell receptor beta chains follows, all from one sample in a study of human T cells and chemical hapten exposure. TCRdb itself ran the RACE reads through MiXCR, one entry per CDR3 protein. The repertoire holds some 350,000 distinct CDR3 sequences, with around 7% as singletons. The sequenced sample was whole blood, obtained in connection with sensitization to the hapten diphenylcyclopropenone (DPC). The receptors here all came from a woman under 30 with alopecia areata. Some clones in this sample may be carry-over from other donors' samples. Each CDR3 is given with its conserved first and last residue. The D gene is left open where the match is weak. Clone size is shown for a subset of rows, as once, few, many or a class of expanded clone.

j_call,v_call,d_call,clone_size,cdr3_nt,cdr3_aa
TRBJ2-1,TRBV7-2,.,few,TGTGCCAGCAGCTTAGCAGGTAGTAATAGGGACAATGAGCAGTTCTTC,CASSLAGSNRDNEQFF
TRBJ2-1,TRBV19,.,few,TGTGCCAGTAGTATGAGTGGGACACAACTCTCCTACAATGAGCAGTTCTTC,CASSMSGTQLSYNEQFF
TRBJ2-5,TRBV12-3/TRBV12-4,.,few,TGTGCCAGCAGTTTTGACCCAGGGTGGATGGAGACCCAGTACTTC,CASSFDPGWMETQYF
TRBJ2-2,TRBV12-3/TRBV12-4,TRBD1,few,TGTGCCAGCAGTATAGGACAGGCGAACACCGGGGAGCTGTTTTTT,CASSIGQANTGELFF
TRBJ2-3,TRBV29-1,.,few,TGCAGCGTTGTTTCATTTATCCGGGAAGATACGCAGTATTTT,CSVVSFIREDTQYF
TRBJ1-2,TRBV20-1,.,.,TGCAGTGCTAGAGATTTGAGGAATACTAACTATGGCTACACCTTC,CSARDLRNTNYGYTF
TRBJ2-1,TRBV9,.,.,TGTGCCAGCAGCGTAGGACCAAAGTACAATGAGCAGTTCTTC,CASSVGPKYNEQFF
TRBJ1-2,TRBV20-1,.,.,TGCAGTGCTAAACAGGGTCATGGCTACACCTTC,CSAKQGHGYTF
TRBJ2-7,TRBV5-4,.,.,TGTGCCAGCAGCTTGGAATGGGGGAGCTCCTACGAGCAGTACTTC,CASSLEWGSSYEQYF
TRBJ2-3,TRBV3-1,.,many,TGTGCCAGCAGCCAACCGGGGATGGGAGTGGCAGATACGCAGTATTTT,CASSQPGMGVADTQYF
TRBJ1-1,TRBV12-3/TRBV12-4,.,.,TGTGCCAGCAGTGCTCTTCCCGGCAGTGAAGCTTTCTTT,CASSALPGSEAFF
TRBJ1-1,TRBV6-5,.,many,TGTGCCAGCAGTTACCCGGGGGACCCTGAAGCTTTCTTT,CASSYPGDPEAFF
TRBJ2-1,TRBV29-1,.,.,TGCAGCGCCAAATACTCCTACAATGAGCAGTTCTTC,CSAKYSYNEQFF
TRBJ2-3,TRBV9,TRBD2,few,TGTGCCAGCAGCCCTAGGGGAGCGGGGCCACCCGTGGATACGCAGTATTTT,CASSPRGAGPPVDTQYF
TRBJ1-6,TRBV20-1,.,.,TGCAGTGCTAGAGATGTAGCAGGGGAATGGTTGTCACCCCTCCACTTT,CSARDVAGEWLSPLHF
TRBJ1-4,TRBV7-8,.,few,TGTGCCAGCAGACCCCCCGGAGCTGGTAATGAAAAACTGTTTTTT,CASRPPGAGNEKLFF
TRBJ2-1,TRBV7-2,TRBD1,many,TGTGCCAGCAGCCCGACAGGGAATGAGCAGTTCTTC,CASSPTGNEQFF